Sequencing of this T cell receptor (beta chain) was carried out in a study of prognosis after radiotherapy for stage I lung cancer. Broader study findings: Among patients who developed distant metastases, Shannon entropy after stereotactic body radiation therapy was lower.

This clonotype occurred many times. Its cognate antigen is unknown. Starting from genomic DNA, TCR beta CDR3 was amplified through two-round multiplex PCR. First-round PCR amplification was performed with primers specific to each TRBV and TRBJ gene. MiXCR, run by TCRdb on the multiplex PCR reads, gives a single entry per CDR3 protein. The sample has approximately 13,000 distinct CDR3 sequences, approximately 30% seen once. V lost 1 base to trimming and J lost 1 base, with 7 bases between them. Germline CDR1 is SEHNR and CDR2 is FQNEAQ (reference sequence). This CDR3 comprises 14 residues. The sequence was obtained from a donor of 50 years or more with non-small cell lung cancer. This sequence joins TRBV7-9 and TRBJ1-2; D uncertain. The source material was PBMCs, sampled before or after stereotactic body radiation therapy (not recorded which). CDR3 bases: TGTGCCAGCAGCTTAGAAATATTTAACTATGGCTACACCTTC. This translates into CASSLEIFNYGYTF.